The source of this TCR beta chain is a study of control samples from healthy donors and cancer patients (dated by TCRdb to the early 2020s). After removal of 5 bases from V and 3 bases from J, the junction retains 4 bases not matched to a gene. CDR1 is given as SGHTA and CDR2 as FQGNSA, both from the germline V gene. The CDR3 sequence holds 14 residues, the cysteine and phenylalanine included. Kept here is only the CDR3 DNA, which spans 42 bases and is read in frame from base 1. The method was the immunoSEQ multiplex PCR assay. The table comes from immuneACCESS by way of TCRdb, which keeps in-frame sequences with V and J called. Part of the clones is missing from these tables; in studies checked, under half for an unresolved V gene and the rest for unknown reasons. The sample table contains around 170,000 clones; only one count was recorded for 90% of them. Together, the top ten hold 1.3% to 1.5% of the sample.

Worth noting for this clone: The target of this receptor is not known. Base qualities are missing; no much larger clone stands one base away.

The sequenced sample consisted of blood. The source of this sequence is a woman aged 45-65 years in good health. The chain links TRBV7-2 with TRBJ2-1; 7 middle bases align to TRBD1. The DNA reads TGTGCCAGCAGCGACAGGGCTCTCTACAATGAGCAGTTCTTC. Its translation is CASSDRALYNEQFF.